This T cell receptor (beta chain) is drawn from a study of blood T cell repertoires in COVID-19. Study background: Samples of COVID-19 (acute and convalescent) were obtained from the United States, Italy and Spain.

This clone was recorded once. Profiling relied on immunoSEQ multiplex PCR, and the TCRdb table lists in-frame clones only, not all of them. The table lists 100,000 to 150,000 clones, more than 80% of them singletons, with approximately 3.5% in the top ten. CDR3 length equals 16 residues. Germline loops: CDR1 LNHDA, CDR2 SQIVND (reference sequence). Unmatched junction bases numbered 7, after V lost 4 bases and J lost 1 base. The receptor was isolated from a woman older than 75 with COVID-19, enrolled during active disease. Sequenced material: peripheral blood. The chain couples TRBV19 to TRBJ1-2; 9 bases match TRBD1. DNA for the CDR3: TGTGCCAGTAGTACACGGACAGGGGCAGATAACTATGGCTACACCTTC. Its translation is CASSTRTGADNYGYTF. The full variable domain, its missing parts supplied by reference TRBV19 and TRBJ1-2, is DGGITQSPKYLFRKEGQNVTLSCEQNLNHDAMYWYRQDPGQGLRLIYYSQIVNDFQKGDIAEGYSVSREKKESFPLTVTSAQKNPTAFYLCASSTRTGADNYGYTFGSGTRLTVV.